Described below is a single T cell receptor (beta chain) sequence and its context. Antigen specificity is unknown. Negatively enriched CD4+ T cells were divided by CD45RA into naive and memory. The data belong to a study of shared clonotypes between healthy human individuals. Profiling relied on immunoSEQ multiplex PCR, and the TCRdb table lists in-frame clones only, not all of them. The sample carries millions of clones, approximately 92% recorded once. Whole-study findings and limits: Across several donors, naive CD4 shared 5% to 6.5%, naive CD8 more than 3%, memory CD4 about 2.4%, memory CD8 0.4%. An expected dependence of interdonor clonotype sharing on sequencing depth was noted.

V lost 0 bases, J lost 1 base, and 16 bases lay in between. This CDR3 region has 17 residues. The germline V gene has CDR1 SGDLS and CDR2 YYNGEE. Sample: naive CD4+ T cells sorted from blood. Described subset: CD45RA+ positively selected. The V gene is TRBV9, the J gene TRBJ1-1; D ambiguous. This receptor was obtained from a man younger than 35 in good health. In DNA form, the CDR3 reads TGTGCCAGCAGCGTAGGTCTTTCTTGGCAGGAGAACACTGAAGCTTTCTTT. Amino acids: CASSVGLSWQENTEAFF.